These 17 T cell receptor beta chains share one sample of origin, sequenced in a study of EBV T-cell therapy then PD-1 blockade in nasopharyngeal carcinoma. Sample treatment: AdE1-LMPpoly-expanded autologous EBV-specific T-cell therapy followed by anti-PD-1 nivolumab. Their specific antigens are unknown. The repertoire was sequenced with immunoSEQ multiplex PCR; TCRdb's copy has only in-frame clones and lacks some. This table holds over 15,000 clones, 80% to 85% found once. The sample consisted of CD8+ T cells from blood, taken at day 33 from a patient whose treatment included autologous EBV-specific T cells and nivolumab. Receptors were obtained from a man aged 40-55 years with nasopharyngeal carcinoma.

The CDR3 loop reads CASTQGGLATNEKLFF. The CDR3 DNA reads TGTGCCAGCACCCAAGGAGGACTTGCAACTAATGAAAAACTGTTTTTT. The chain uses TRBV2 and TRBJ1-4; unclear D gene. Germline V gene lookup returns CDR1 SNHLY and CDR2 FYNNEI. This CDR3 is 16 amino acids long. V lost 7 bases and J 0 bases, leaving 15 bases between the germline ends.

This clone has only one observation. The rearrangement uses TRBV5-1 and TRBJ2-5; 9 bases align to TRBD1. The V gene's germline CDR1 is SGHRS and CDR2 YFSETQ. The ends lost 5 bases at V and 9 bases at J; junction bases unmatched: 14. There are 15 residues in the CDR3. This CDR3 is CASSVVGDRVRAQYF. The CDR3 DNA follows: TGCGCCAGCAGTGTGGTAGGGGACAGGGTTCGGGCCCAGTACTTC.

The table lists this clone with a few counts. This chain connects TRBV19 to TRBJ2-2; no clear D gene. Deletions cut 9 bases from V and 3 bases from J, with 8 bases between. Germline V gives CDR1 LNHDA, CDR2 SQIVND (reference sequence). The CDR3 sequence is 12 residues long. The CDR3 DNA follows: TGTGCCAGCGAAGGGTACACCGGGGAGCTGTTTTTT. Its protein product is CASEGYTGELFF. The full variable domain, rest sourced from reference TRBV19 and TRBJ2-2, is DGGITQSPKYLFRKEGQNVTLSCEQNLNHDAMYWYRQDPGQGLRLIYYSQIVNDFQKGDIAEGYSVSREKKESFPLTVTSAQKNPTAFYLCASEGYTGELFFGEGSRLTVL.

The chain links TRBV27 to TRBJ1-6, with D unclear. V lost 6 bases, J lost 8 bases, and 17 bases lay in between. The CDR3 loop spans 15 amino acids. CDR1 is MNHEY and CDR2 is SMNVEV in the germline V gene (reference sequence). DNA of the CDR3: TGTGCCAGCAGAAGCCTAGGACGGTCCGATTCACCCCTCCACTTT. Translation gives CASRSLGRSDSPLHF.

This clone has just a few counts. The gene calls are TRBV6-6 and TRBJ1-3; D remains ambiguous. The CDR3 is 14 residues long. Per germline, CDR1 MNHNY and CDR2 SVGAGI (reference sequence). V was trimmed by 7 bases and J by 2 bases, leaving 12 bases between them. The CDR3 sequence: CASTTAEAGNTIYF. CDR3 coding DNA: TGTGCCAGCACGACTGCCGAGGCTGGAAACACCATATATTTT.

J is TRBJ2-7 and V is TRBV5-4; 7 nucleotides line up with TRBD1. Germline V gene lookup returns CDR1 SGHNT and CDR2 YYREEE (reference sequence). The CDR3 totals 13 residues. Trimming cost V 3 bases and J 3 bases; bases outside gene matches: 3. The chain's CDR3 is CASSSGTDYEQYF. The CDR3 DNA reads TGTGCCAGCAGCTCCGGGACAGACTACGAGCAGTACTTC.

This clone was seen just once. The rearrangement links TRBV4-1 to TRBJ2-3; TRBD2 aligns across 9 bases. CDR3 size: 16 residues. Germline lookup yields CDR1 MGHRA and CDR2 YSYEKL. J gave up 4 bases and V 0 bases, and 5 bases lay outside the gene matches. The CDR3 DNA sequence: TGCGCCAGCAGCCAAGAGGCGGCGGGGGGGGCAGATACGCAGTATTTT. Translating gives CASSQEAAGGADTQYF.

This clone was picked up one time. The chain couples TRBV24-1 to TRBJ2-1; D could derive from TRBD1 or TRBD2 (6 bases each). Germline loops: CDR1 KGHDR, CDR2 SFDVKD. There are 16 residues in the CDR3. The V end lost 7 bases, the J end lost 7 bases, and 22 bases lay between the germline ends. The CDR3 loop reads CATSIATRGVKNEQFF. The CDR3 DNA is TGTGCCACCAGCATCGCGACAAGGGGGGTCAAGAATGAGCAGTTCTTC.

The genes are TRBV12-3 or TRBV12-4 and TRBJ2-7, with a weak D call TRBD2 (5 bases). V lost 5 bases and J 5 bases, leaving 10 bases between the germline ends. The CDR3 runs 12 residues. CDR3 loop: CASSPGLNEQYF. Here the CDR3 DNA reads TGTGCCAGCAGTCCGGGGTTGAACGAGCAGTACTTC.

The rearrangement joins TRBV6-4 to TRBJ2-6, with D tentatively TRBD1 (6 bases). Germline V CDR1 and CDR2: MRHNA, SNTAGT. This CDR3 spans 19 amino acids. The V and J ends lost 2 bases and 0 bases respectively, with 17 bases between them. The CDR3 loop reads CASSDSPTGDFSGANVLTF. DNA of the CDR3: TGTGCCAGCAGTGACAGTCCGACAGGCGATTTCTCTGGGGCCAACGTCCTGACTTTC.

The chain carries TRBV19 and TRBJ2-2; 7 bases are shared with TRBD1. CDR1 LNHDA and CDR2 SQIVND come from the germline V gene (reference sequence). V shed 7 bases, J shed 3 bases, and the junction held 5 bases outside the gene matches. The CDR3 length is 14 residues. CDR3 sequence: CASKGGQHTGELFF. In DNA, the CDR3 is TGTGCCAGTAAAGGGGGACAGCACACCGGGGAGCTGTTTTTT.

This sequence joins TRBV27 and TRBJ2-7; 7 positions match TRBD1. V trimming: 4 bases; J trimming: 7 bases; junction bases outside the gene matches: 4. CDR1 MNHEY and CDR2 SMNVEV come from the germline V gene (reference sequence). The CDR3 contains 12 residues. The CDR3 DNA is TGTGCCAGCAGTTCTTGGACAGGAGAGCAGTACTTC. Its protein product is CASSSWTGEQYF.

The CDR3 spells CASSYSGAADEQYF. The CDR3 DNA reads as TGTGCCAGCAGTTATAGTGGGGCGGCAGACGAGCAGTACTTC. The V call is TRBV6-2 or TRBV6-3, the J call TRBJ2-7; possible D gene TRBD1, 5 bases. This CDR3 is built from 14 residues. Germline-derived CDR1 and CDR2 are MNHEY and SVGEGT. The V gene lost 3 bases and the J gene lost 5 bases, with 14 bases spanning the gap.

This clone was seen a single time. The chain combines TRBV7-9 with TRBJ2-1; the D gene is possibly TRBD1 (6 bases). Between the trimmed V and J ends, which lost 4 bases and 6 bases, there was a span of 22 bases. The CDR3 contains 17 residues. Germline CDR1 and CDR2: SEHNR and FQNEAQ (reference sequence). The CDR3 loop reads CASSSLLTGGVGNEQFF. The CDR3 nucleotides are TGTGCCAGCAGCTCCTTATTGACAGGCGGCGTTGGCAATGAGCAGTTCTTC.

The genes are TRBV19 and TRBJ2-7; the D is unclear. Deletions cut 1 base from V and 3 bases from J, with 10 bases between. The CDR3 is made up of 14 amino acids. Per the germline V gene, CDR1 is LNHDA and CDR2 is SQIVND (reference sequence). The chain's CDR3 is CASSIARLLYEQYF. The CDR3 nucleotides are TGTGCCAGTAGTATAGCCCGACTCCTCTACGAGCAGTACTTC.

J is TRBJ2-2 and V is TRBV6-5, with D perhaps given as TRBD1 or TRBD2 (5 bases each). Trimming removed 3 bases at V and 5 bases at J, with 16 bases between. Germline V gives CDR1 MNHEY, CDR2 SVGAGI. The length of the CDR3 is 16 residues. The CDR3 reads CASSYRRPGRTGELFF. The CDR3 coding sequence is TGTGCCAGCAGTTATCGACGGCCGGGGCGGACCGGGGAGCTGTTTTTT.

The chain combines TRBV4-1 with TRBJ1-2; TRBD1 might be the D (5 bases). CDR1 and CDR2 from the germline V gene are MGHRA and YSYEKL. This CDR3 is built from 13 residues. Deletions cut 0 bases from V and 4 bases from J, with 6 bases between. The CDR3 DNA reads TGCGCCAGCAGCCAAGAGGACATCTATGGCTACACCTTC. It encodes CASSQEDIYGYTF.